These 17 T cell receptor beta chains were sequenced from one sample in a study of blood T cell repertoires in COVID-19. Produced via immunoSEQ multiplex PCR; TCRdb's table is partial and in-frame only. The table records more than 200,000 clones, about 85% of them present only once. The sequencing sample was made of peripheral blood. The receptors were sampled from a man in his sixties or seventies with acute or convalescent COVID-19.

The V call is TRBV5-1, the J call TRBJ1-6; 10 bases map to TRBD1. Germline CDR1 and CDR2: SGHRS and YFSETQ. V was clipped by 1 base and J by 8 bases; unmatched bases: 3. The CDR3 has 15 residues. CDR3 amino acids: CASSLTGTGDSPLHF. The CDR3 bases are TGCGCCAGCAGCTTGACCGGGACAGGGGATTCACCCCTCCACTTT.

This sequence joins TRBV3-1 (or the pseudogene TRBV3-2) and TRBJ1-1; perhaps TRBD1 as D (6 bases). This CDR3 region has 14 residues. Trimming took 1 base from V and 6 from J, leaving 12 bases between them. Germline V CDR1 and CDR2: LGHDT, YNNKEL (reference sequence). This CDR3 is CASSQVGAGAEAFF. Written as DNA, the CDR3 is TGTGCCAGCAGCCAAGTGGGGGCTGGAGCTGAAGCTTTCTTT.

The chain joins TRBV9 to TRBJ1-3; tentatively, D is TRBD1 (5 bases). CDR3 length: 15 amino acids. Trimming cost V 1 base and J 4 bases, with 12 bases left between them. Germline V gives CDR1 SGDLS, CDR2 YYNGEE. Here the CDR3 reads CASSVQVQEGNTIYF. The CDR3 DNA reads as TGTGCCAGCAGCGTACAAGTACAGGAGGGAAACACCATATATTTT.

The chain combines TRBV14 with TRBJ1-2; 9 nucleotides agree with TRBD1. Germline CDR1 SGHDN, CDR2 FVKESK. Trimming cost V 6 bases and J 2 bases; bases outside gene matches: 13. The CDR3 totals 17 residues. CDR3 amino acids: CASSPTGRQGVNYGYTF. Here the CDR3 DNA reads TGTGCCAGCAGTCCGACGGGGCGACAGGGGGTGAACTATGGCTACACCTTC.

The chain uses TRBV2 and TRBJ2-1, with D possibly being TRBD2 (5 bases). The CDR3 runs 15 residues. CDR1 is SNHLY, CDR2 FYNNEI, per germline. V dropped 0 bases and J dropped 0 bases, with 6 bases sitting between them. In nucleotides, the CDR3 is TGTGCCAGCAGTGAAGCGCTAGCCTCCTACAATGAGCAGTTCTTC. Its translation is CASSEALASYNEQFF.

About this clone: The sample carries other DNA sequences with the same CDR3. The chain carries TRBV18 and TRBJ1-1; 7 bases are shared with TRBD1. Trimming at V came to 6 bases and at J to 3 bases, leaving 4 bases not matched to a gene. Germline CDR1 is KGHSH and CDR2 is LQKENI. CDR3 length: 13 residues. This CDR3 reads CASSPGQDTEAFF. CDR3 DNA: TGTGCCAGCTCGCCAGGACAGGACACTGAAGCTTTCTTT.

This clone was seen a single time. The CDR3 DNA sequence: TGTGCCAGCTCACCCAGGGGGCTTAATGAAAAACTGTTTTTT. Encoded protein: CASSPRGLNEKLFF. V is TRBV18 and J is TRBJ1-4, with 8 bases identical to TRBD1. The CDR3 is made up of 14 amino acids. V was clipped by 3 bases and J by 4 bases; unmatched bases: 1. Germline V lookup: CDR1 KGHSH, CDR2 LQKENI.

This chain uses TRBV5-4 with TRBJ2-1, with 10 positions matching TRBD1. V lost 5 bases and J lost 2; bases outside the gene matches: 4. Germline V gene data show CDR1 as SGHNT and CDR2 as YYREEE (reference sequence). The CDR3 is 15 amino acids. The CDR3 bases are TGTGCCAGCAGGAGAGGACAGGGGGCCTACAATGAGCAGTTCTTC. It is translated as CASRRGQGAYNEQFF.

This clone was picked up one time. The gene calls are TRBV24-1 and TRBJ2-5; tentatively, D is TRBD1 (6 bases). With 2 bases removed from V and 5 bases from J, the gap between germline ends came to 8 bases. Germline lookup yields CDR1 KGHDR and CDR2 SFDVKD. There are 13 residues in the CDR3. The CDR3 coding sequence is TGTGCCACCAGTGATTGGGACACGGAGACCCAGTACTTC. It is translated as CATSDWDTETQYF.

This chain joins TRBV27 and TRBJ1-5, with TRBD1 identical over 7 bases. CDR1 and CDR2 from the germline V gene are MNHEY and SMNVEV (reference sequence). The V gene end was trimmed by 4 bases and the J gene end by 4 bases; junction bases not matched to a gene: 7. The CDR3 has 15 residues. The CDR3 is CASSSRQGWNQPQHF. As DNA, the CDR3 is TGTGCCAGCAGTTCCCGACAGGGATGGAATCAGCCCCAGCATTTT.

The rearrangement uses TRBV2 and TRBJ1-6, with 7 bases lining up with TRBD1. In germline, CDR1 is SNHLY, CDR2 FYNNEI. J lost 6 bases, V lost 4 bases, and 3 bases had no gene match. CDR3 length: 14 residues. The CDR3, as DNA: TGTGCCAGCAGTGTTTACAGGGGTAATTCACCCCTCCACTTT. It specifies CASSVYRGNSPLHF.

The V call is TRBV30, the J call TRBJ2-2; D not certain. The CDR3 loop spans 12 amino acids. From germline, CDR1 is GTSNPN and CDR2 SVGIG (reference sequence). V lost 0 bases, J lost 4 bases, and 3 bases lay in between. CDR3 loop: CAWSVITGELFF. The CDR3 bases are TGTGCCTGGAGTGTTATCACCGGGGAGCTGTTTTTT.

The chain joins TRBV28 to TRBJ1-5; tentative D call: TRBD1 (6 bases). The germline V gene has CDR1 MDHEN and CDR2 SYDVKM. This CDR3 contains 14 residues. The germline V and J ends were trimmed by 7 bases and 2 bases, with 12 bases remaining between them. Here the CDR3 reads CASIGGLGNQPQHF. CDR3 bases: TGTGCCAGCATCGGGGGGCTTGGCAATCAGCCCCAGCATTTT.

Notes on this clone: An end of the junction does not agree with germline; a read error may underlie this. CDR3 residues: CASSSGQGADTGELFF. The DNA of the CDR3 is TGCGCCAGCAGCTCCGGTCAGGGGGCGGACACTGGGGAGCTGTTTTTT. V is TRBV5-1 and J is TRBJ2-2, with TRBD1 matching over 8 bases. Germline lookup yields CDR1 SGHRS and CDR2 YFSETQ. The CDR3 totals 16 residues.

In this sample, this clone turned up a few times. The chain combines TRBV25-1 with TRBJ1-1; 7 nucleotides line up with TRBD1. Trimming removed 5 bases from V and 1 base from J; junction bases left unmatched: 4. The germline CDR1 and CDR2 sequences are MGHDK and SYGVNS. This CDR3 has 14 residues. CDR3 in amino acids: CASSKQGTNTEAFF. DNA for the CDR3: TGTGCCAGCAGTAAACAGGGGACGAACACTGAAGCTTTCTTT.

The chain recombines TRBV7-6 with TRBJ2-5; 11 bases map to TRBD2. Germline trimming cut 1 base from V and 1 base from J; bases unmatched to any gene: 17. The CDR3 covers 21 residues. Germline CDR1 is SGHVS and CDR2 is FNYEAQ. The CDR3 region has the DNA TGTGCCAGCAGCTTAGGTCCCCCTAGCGGGAGGCCTACTCACCCCCAAGAGACCCAGTACTTC. It yields the protein CASSLGPPSGRPTHPQETQYF.

The CDR3 DNA follows: TGTGCCAGTAGTAGGACTTACCAAGAGACCCAGTACTTC. It yields the protein CASSRTYQETQYF. The rearrangement links TRBV19 to TRBJ2-5, with D possibly TRBD2 on 5 matching bases. Trimming stripped 4 bases from V and 0 bases from J, with 6 bases between. CDR3 length equals 13 residues. The germline gives CDR1 LNHDA, CDR2 SQIVND (reference sequence).